Included here is one T cell receptor beta chain sequence, with context. What it binds is not known. This entry is derived from a study of T cell responses to AZD1222 COVID-19 vaccine. Overall study findings and caveats: Reports indicate that nearly half of spike-specific TCRs are directed at unmutated variant regions. The donors showed a predominance of white British ancestry and of females, with possible underestimation of clonal diversity.

V shed 5 bases, J shed 1 base, and the junction held 4 bases outside the gene matches. The CDR3 is 14 amino acids. Germline values: CDR1 KGHSH, CDR2 LQKENI. Profiling relied on immunoSEQ multiplex PCR, and the TCRdb table lists in-frame clones only, not all of them. Found here are more than 150,000 clones, approximately 90% of them singletons; the top ten hold 26%. This sequence was found in an adult who received the AZD1222 COVID-19 vaccine. V usage is TRBV18 and J usage is TRBJ1-1; 7 positions agree with TRBD1. Material: peripheral blood, obtained 28 days after the second AZD1222 dose. The DNA for the CDR3 is TGTGCCAGCTCAGGACAGGAGCAGAACACTGAAGCTTTCTTT. It encodes CASSGQEQNTEAFF.